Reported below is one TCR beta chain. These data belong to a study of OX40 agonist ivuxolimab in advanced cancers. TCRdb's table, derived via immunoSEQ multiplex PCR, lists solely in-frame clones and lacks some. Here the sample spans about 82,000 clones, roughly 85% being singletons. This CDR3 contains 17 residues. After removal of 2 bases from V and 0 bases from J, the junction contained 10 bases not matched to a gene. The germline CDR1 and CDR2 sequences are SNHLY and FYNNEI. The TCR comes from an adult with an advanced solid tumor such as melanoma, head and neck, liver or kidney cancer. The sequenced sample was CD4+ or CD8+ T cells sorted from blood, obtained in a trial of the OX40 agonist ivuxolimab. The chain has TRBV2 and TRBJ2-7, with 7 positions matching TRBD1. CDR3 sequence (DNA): TGTGCCAGCAGTGAACCCCTAGGGGGCGCGAGCTCCTACGAGCAGTACTTC. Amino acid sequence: CASSEPLGGASSYEQYF.